Listed below are T cell receptor beta chains from one sample, sequenced in a study of blood T cell repertoires in COVID-19. Profiling relied on immunoSEQ multiplex PCR, and the TCRdb table lists in-frame clones only, not all of them. Of 200,000 to 300,000 clones listed, roughly 80% are singletons. Sequencing used peripheral blood. The receptor set was obtained from a woman aged 60-75 years with active or convalescent COVID-19. Both conserved end residues are part of each CDR3. Each record gives: clone size, V gene, J gene, D gene, CDR3 DNA, CDR3 protein. A D gene is named only where the DNA matches it firmly. Clone size, where shown, is once, few, many, or a class for clones that have expanded.

clone_size: NA; v_call: TRBV9; j_call: TRBJ2-6; d_call: TRBD2; cdr3_nt: TGTGCCAGCAGCGCAGCGGGATGGGGGACTGGGGCCAACGTCCTGACTTTC; cdr3_aa: CASSAAGWGTGANVLTF
clone_size: NA; v_call: TRBV9; j_call: TRBJ2-1; d_call: TRBD2; cdr3_nt: TGTGCCAGCAGCGCCCTAGCGGGACAGCAGTTCTTC; cdr3_aa: CASSALAGQQFF
clone_size: NA; v_call: TRBV28; j_call: TRBJ2-5; d_call: NA; cdr3_nt: TGTGCCAGCAAAACAGGGTTAAGCCAAGAGACCCAGTACTTC; cdr3_aa: CASKTGLSQETQYF
clone_size: NA; v_call: TRBV11-3; j_call: TRBJ2-7; d_call: TRBD2; cdr3_nt: TGTGCCAGCGGGCCGGGACTAGCGGCCGCCTCCTACGAGCAGTACTTC; cdr3_aa: CASGPGLAAASYEQYF
clone_size: NA; v_call: TRBV7-8; j_call: TRBJ2-1; d_call: NA; cdr3_nt: TGTGCCAGCAGCTTCCGGGACTCCCCCAGCAATGAGCAGTTCTTC; cdr3_aa: CASSFRDSPSNEQFF
clone_size: NA; v_call: TRBV18; j_call: TRBJ2-5; d_call: TRBD2; cdr3_nt: TGTGCCAGCTCACCCGGACTAGATGGGGAGACCCAGTACTTC; cdr3_aa: CASSPGLDGETQYF
clone_size: NA; v_call: TRBV19; j_call: TRBJ1-6; d_call: TRBD1; cdr3_nt: TGTGCCAGTAGTATGGGGACAGAGCGATATAATTCACCCCTCCACTTT; cdr3_aa: CASSMGTERYNSPLHF
clone_size: NA; v_call: TRBV19; j_call: TRBJ1-1; d_call: NA; cdr3_nt: TGTGCGTCACGAGCCGGGACACAGAACACTGAAGCTTTCTTT; cdr3_aa: CASRAGTQNTEAFF
clone_size: NA; v_call: TRBV3-1/TRBV3-2; j_call: TRBJ2-1; d_call: TRBD2; cdr3_nt: TGTGCCAGCAGCCAAGTTTCTAGCGGGAGCTCCTACAATGAGCAGTTCTTC; cdr3_aa: CASSQVSSGSSYNEQFF
clone_size: NA; v_call: TRBV28; j_call: TRBJ1-4; d_call: NA; cdr3_nt: TGTGCCAGCAGGTTTGGAGCATTAGCTAATGAAAAACTGTTTTTT; cdr3_aa: CASRFGALANEKLFF
clone_size: NA; v_call: TRBV4-2; j_call: TRBJ2-5; d_call: NA; cdr3_nt: TGTGCCAGCAGCCAAGACACCCGAGGGGAGACCCAGTACTTC; cdr3_aa: CASSQDTRGETQYF
clone_size: few; v_call: TRBV10-3; j_call: TRBJ2-1; d_call: TRBD1; cdr3_nt: TGTGCCATCAGTATCCGGGACAGGGGTTCCTACAATGAGCAGTTCTTC; cdr3_aa: CAISIRDRGSYNEQFF
clone_size: NA; v_call: TRBV30; j_call: TRBJ2-5; d_call: TRBD2; cdr3_nt: TGTGCCTGGAGTGTAAAGGGACTAGCGGGAGAGACCCAGTACTTC; cdr3_aa: CAWSVKGLAGETQYF
clone_size: NA; v_call: TRBV30; j_call: TRBJ2-3; d_call: NA; cdr3_nt: TGTGCCTGGAGGGAGAGGGCTTCAGATACGCAGTATTTT; cdr3_aa: CAWRERASDTQYF
clone_size: NA; v_call: TRBV6-5; j_call: TRBJ1-4; d_call: TRBD1; cdr3_nt: TGTGCCAGCAGTTTATACCTCCGACAGGGACAACTGTTTTTT; cdr3_aa: CASSLYLRQGQLFF
clone_size: NA; v_call: TRBV7-9; j_call: TRBJ2-1; d_call: NA; cdr3_nt: TGTGCCAGCAGCTTAGAAGCGGGTGTTTACAATGAGCAGTTCTTC; cdr3_aa: CASSLEAGVYNEQFF
clone_size: NA; v_call: TRBV15; j_call: TRBJ2-3; d_call: NA; cdr3_nt: TGTGCCACCAGCGTCCTCCGCCCCGGGGAAGATACGCAGTATTTT; cdr3_aa: CATSVLRPGEDTQYF
clone_size: NA; v_call: TRBV11-3; j_call: TRBJ1-1; d_call: NA; cdr3_nt: TGTGCCAGCAGCTCCCCCAGAAACACTGAAGCTTTCTTT; cdr3_aa: CASSSPRNTEAFF
clone_size: NA; v_call: TRBV30; j_call: TRBJ2-1; d_call: TRBD2; cdr3_nt: TGTGCCTGGAGGTCTAGCGGTAATGAGCAGTTCTTC; cdr3_aa: CAWRSSGNEQFF
clone_size: NA; v_call: TRBV25-1; j_call: TRBJ2-7; d_call: NA; cdr3_nt: TGTGCCAGCAGTGACGACAGGTTCTTTGGGGACGAGCAGTACTTC; cdr3_aa: CASSDDRFFGDEQYF
clone_size: NA; v_call: TRBV14; j_call: TRBJ2-5; d_call: NA; cdr3_nt: TGTGCCAGCAGCCAAGTTTTCGGGTACCAAGAGACCCAGTACTTC; cdr3_aa: CASSQVFGYQETQYF
clone_size: NA; v_call: TRBV9; j_call: TRBJ2-7; d_call: TRBD2; cdr3_nt: TGTGCCAGCAGCATCTCGCCGGGACTAGCGGCCATAGAGCAGTACTTC; cdr3_aa: CASSISPGLAAIEQYF
clone_size: NA; v_call: TRBV9; j_call: TRBJ2-2; d_call: TRBD2; cdr3_nt: TGTGCCAGCACCGGACTAGGGAACACCGGGGAGCTGTTTTTT; cdr3_aa: CASTGLGNTGELFF
clone_size: once; v_call: TRBV7-6; j_call: TRBJ2-5; d_call: NA; cdr3_nt: TGTGCCAGCAGCTTAGCCTTGCGCAACCAAGAGACCCAGTACTTC; cdr3_aa: CASSLALRNQETQYF